This T cell receptor beta chain is from a study of T-cell memory formation after mild COVID-19. Study at large: Each donor largely had its own TCR clusters. Overall study results and limits: Proof of SARS-CoV-2 specificity was absent for the second-wave clones that crested on day 37. Clones contracting over day 15 to 85 were CD4/CD8 balanced, with later expanders leaning CD4+.

This clonotype occurred a few times. Its matching antigen is unknown. Trimming took 4 bases from V and 6 from J; bases not matched to a gene: 11. This CDR3 region has 16 residues. Germline V lookup: CDR1 SGHTA, CDR2 FQGTGA. TCRdb fed the 5' RACE reads into MiXCR, producing one record per CDR3 protein. This table has more than 350,000 distinct CDR3 sequences, roughly 15% appearing once. The gene calls are TRBV7-3 and TRBJ2-3; 9 nucleotides agree with TRBD2. The receptor's source is a man aged 18 to 30 who had mild COVID-19 (a few samples of this study predate the infection). Cell type and time point are not known. Material: PBMCs or a T cell subset sorted from them (not recorded which). In DNA, the CDR3 is TGTGCCAGCAGCTACATCCCGACTAGCGGCGTTGATACGCAGTATTTT. This encodes CASSYIPTSGVDTQYF.